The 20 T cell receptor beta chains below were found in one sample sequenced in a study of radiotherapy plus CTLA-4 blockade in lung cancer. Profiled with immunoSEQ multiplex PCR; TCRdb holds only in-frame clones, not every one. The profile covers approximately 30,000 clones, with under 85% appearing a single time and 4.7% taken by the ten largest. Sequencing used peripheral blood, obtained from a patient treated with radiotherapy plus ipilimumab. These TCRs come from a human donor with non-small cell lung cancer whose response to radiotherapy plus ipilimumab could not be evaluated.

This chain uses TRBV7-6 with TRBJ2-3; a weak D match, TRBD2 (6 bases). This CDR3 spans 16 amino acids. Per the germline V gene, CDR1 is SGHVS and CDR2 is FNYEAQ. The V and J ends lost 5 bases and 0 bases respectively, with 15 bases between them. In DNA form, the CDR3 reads TGTGCCAGCAGCGATCGGCTGGGGGGAAGCACAGATACGCAGTATTTT. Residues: CASSDRLGGSTDTQYF. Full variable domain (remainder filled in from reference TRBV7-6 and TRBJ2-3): GAGVSQSPRYKVTKRGQDVALRCDPISGHVSLYWYRQALGQGPEFLTYFNYEAQQDKSGLPNDRFSAERPEGSISTLTIQRTEQRDSAMYRCASSDRLGGSTDTQYFGPGTRLTVL.

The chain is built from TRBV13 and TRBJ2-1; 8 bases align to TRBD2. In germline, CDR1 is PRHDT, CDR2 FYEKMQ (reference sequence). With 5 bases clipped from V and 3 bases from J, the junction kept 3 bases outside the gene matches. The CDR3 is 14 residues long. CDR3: CASSRTSNYNEQFF. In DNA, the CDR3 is TGTGCCAGCAGCCGGACTAGCAACTACAATGAGCAGTTCTTC.

The CDR3 sequence is CASSYRDSLPNQPQHF. The DNA of the CDR3 is TGCGCCAGCAGCTACCGGGACAGCCTCCCCAATCAGCCCCAGCATTTT. The J gene is TRBJ1-5, the V gene TRBV5-1, with 7 bases aligning to TRBD1. Trimming at V came to 3 bases and at J to 3 bases, leaving 9 bases not matched to a gene. The CDR3 runs 16 residues. The V gene's germline CDR1 is SGHRS and CDR2 YFSETQ. Drawing the rest from reference TRBV5-1 and TRBJ1-5, the complete variable domain is KAGVTQTPRYLIKTRGQQVTLSCSPISGHRSVSWYQQTPGQGLQFLFEYFSETQRNKGNFPGRFSGRQFSNSRSEMNVSTLELGDSALYLCASSYRDSLPNQPQHFGDGTRLSIL.

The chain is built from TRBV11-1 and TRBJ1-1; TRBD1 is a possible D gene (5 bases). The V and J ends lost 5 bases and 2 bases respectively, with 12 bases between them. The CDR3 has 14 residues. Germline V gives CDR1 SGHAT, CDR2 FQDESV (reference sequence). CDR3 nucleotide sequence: TGTGCCAGCAGCCCCCAGGGCGGTAACACTGAAGCTTTCTTT. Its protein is CASSPQGGNTEAFF.

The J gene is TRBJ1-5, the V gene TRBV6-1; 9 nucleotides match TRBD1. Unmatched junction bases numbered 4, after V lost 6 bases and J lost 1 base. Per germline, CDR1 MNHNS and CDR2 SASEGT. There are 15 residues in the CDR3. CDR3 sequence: CASSPDRGSNQPQHF. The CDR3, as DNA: TGTGCCAGCAGCCCTGACAGGGGGAGCAATCAGCCCCAGCATTTT.

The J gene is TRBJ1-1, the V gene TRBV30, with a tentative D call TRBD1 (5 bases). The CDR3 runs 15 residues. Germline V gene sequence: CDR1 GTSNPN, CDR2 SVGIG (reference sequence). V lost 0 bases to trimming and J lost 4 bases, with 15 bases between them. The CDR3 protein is CAWSVHPTGGTEAFF. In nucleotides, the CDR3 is TGTGCCTGGAGTGTACACCCAACCGGGGGCACTGAAGCTTTCTTT.

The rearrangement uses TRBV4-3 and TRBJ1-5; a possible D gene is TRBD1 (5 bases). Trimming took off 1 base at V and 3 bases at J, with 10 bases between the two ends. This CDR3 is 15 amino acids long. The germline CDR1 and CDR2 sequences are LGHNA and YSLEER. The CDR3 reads CASSQAAGLNQPQHF. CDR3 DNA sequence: TGCGCCAGCAGCCAAGCTGCAGGGCTCAATCAGCCCCAGCATTTT.

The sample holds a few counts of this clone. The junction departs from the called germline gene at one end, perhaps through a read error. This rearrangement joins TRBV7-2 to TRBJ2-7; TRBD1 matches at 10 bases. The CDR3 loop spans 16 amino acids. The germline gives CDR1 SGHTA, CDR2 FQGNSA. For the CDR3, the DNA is TGCGCCAGCAGCCACTCCGGGACAGGGGAGGCCTACGAGCAGTACTTC. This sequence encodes CASSHSGTGEAYEQYF.

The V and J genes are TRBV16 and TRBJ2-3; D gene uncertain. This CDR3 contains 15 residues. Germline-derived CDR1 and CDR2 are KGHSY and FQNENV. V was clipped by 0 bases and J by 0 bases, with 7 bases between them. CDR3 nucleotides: TGTGCCAGCAGCCAATCGGCAGGTAGCACAGATACGCAGTATTTT. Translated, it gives CASSQSAGSTDTQYF.

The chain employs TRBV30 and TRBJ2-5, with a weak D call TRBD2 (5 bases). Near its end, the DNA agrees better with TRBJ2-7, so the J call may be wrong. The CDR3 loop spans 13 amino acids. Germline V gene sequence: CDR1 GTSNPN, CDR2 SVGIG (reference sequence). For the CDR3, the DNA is TGTGCCTGGAGTGTAAAAGCGGCTTACGAGCAGTACTTC. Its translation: CAWSVKAAYEQYF.

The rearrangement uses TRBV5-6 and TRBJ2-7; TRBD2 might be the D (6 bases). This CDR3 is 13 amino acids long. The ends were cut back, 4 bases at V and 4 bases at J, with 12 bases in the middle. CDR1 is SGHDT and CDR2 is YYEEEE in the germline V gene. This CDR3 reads CASSVGLTYEQYF. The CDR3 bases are TGTGCCAGCAGCGTCGGACTAACATACGAGCAGTACTTC.

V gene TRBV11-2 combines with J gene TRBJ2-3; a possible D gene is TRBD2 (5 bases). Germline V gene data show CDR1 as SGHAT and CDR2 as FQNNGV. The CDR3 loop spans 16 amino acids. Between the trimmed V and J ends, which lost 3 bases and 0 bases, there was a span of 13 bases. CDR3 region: CASSFGFGLSTDTQYF. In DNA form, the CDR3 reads TGTGCCAGCAGCTTTGGTTTCGGACTTAGCACAGATACGCAGTATTTT.

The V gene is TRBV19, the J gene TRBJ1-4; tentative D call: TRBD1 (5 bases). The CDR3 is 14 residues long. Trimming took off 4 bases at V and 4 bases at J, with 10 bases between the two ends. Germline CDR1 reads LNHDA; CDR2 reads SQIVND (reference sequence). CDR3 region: CASSRRGVNEKLFF. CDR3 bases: TGTGCCAGTAGTAGGAGGGGAGTTAATGAAAAACTGTTTTTT.

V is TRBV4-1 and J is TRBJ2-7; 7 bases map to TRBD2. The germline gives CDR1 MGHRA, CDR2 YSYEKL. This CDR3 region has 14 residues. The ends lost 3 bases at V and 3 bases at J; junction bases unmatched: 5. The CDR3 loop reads CASSHGLADYEQYF. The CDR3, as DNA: TGCGCCAGCAGCCACGGTCTAGCGGACTACGAGCAGTACTTC.

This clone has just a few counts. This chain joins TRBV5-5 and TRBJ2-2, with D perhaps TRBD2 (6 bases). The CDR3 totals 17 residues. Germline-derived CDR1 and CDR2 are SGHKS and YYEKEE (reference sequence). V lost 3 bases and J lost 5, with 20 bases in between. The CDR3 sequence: CASSSGERSGGTGELFF. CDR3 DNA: TGTGCCAGCAGCTCCGGAGAGCGTAGCGGCGGGACCGGGGAGCTGTTTTTT.

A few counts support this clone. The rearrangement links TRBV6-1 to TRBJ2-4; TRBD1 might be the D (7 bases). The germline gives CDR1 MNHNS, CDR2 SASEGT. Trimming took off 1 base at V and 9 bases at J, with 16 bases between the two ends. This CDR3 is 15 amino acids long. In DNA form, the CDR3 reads TGTGCCAGCAGTGAAGTCGCCGGAGGGGGCGGCATTCAGTACTTC. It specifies CASSEVAGGGGIQYF.

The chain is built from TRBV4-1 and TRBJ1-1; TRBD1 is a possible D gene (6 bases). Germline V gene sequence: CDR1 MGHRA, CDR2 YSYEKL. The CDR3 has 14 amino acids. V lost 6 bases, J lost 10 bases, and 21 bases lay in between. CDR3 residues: CASSLGPRDIRAFF. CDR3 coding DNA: TGCGCCAGCAGTCTCGGCCCCCGGGACATCAGAGCTTTCTTT.

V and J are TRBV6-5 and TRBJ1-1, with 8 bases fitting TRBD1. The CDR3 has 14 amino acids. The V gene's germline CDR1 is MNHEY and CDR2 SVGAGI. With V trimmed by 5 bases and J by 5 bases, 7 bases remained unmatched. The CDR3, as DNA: TGTGCCAGCAGTAGGGGACAGGTGGTAACTGAAGCTTTCTTT. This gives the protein CASSRGQVVTEAFF.

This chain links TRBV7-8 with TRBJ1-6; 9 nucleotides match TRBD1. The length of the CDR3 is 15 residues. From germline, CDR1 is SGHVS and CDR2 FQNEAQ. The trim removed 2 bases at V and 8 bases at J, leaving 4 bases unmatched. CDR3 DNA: TGTGCCAGCAGCTTAAGACAGGGGGATCATTCACCCCTCCACTTT. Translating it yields CASSLRQGDHSPLHF.

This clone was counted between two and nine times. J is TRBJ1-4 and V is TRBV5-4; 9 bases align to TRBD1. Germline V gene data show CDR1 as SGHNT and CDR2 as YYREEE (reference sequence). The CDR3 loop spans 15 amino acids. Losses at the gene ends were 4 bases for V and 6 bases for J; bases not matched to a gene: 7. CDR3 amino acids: CASSADRGNDEKLFF. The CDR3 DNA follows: TGTGCCAGCAGCGCAGACAGGGGGAACGATGAAAAACTGTTTTTT.